The 14 T cell receptor beta chains in this list originate from one sample, sequenced in a study of blood T cells in healthy people across ages. The authors ran a second PCR of roughly 6 to 12 cycles using a sample-barcoded 5' primer and a J-beta primer mix. TCRdb analysed the 5' RACE reads with MiXCR anew, one entry per CDR3 protein. Of 540,000 or so distinct CDR3 sequences in the sample, roughly 29% were seen once. Specimen: blood. The receptors shown here come from a woman aged 70-85 years in good health.

With regard to this clonotype: Relative to the germline gene, one junction end is altered; a read error may explain this. The chain has TRBV20-1 and TRBJ2-5, with TRBD2 matching over 10 bases. The germline V gene encodes CDR1 DFQATT and CDR2 SNEGSKA (reference sequence). This CDR3 spans 17 amino acids. CDR3 coding DNA: TGCGGTGCTAGCGATGAAGGGGGACTAGCGAGGCGGGAGACCCAGTACTTC. Amino acids: CGASDEGGLARRETQYF.

The rearrangement links TRBV14 to TRBJ1-2, with D perhaps TRBD1 (6 bases). There are 14 residues in the CDR3. Germline CDR1 and CDR2: SGHDN and FVKESK. Trimming took off 2 bases at V and 8 bases at J, with 15 bases between the two ends. CDR3 in DNA: TGTGCCAGCAGCCAAAGCAGGACAGCTTGGGGCTACACCTTC. It yields the protein CASSQSRTAWGYTF.

The sample holds a few counts of this clonotype. The rearrangement uses TRBV4-2 and TRBJ2-7; D is possibly TRBD1 (6 bases). Germline V CDR1 and CDR2: LGHNA, YNFKEQ. CDR3 length: 13 amino acids. V dropped 2 bases and J dropped 4 bases, with 9 bases sitting between them. DNA of the CDR3: TGTGCCAGCAGCCAAACCGGACAGTACGAGCAGTACTTC. Its protein is CASSQTGQYEQYF.

The sample holds a few counts of this clonotype. The gene calls are TRBV5-1 and TRBJ1-4; 8 nucleotides match TRBD1. The CDR3 has 14 amino acids. CDR1 is SGHRS, CDR2 YFSETQ, per germline. The J segment lost 5 bases and the V segment lost 4 bases, leaving 4 bases of the junction unmatched. In DNA form, the CDR3 reads TGCGCCAGCAGCACCGGGACAGGAAATGAAAAACTGTTTTTT. Translating gives CASSTGTGNEKLFF.

The chain combines TRBV27 with TRBJ2-4; TRBD2 matches 9 bases. The germline CDR1 and CDR2 sequences are MNHEY and SMNVEV (reference sequence). With 9 bases clipped from V and 7 bases from J, the junction kept 7 bases outside the gene matches. This CDR3 spans 13 amino acids. CDR3: CASSGLAGNIQYF. CDR3 nucleotides: TGTGCCAGTTCGGGACTAGCCGGGAACATTCAGTACTTC.

The rearrangement joins TRBV24-1 to TRBJ2-5; 8 bases align to TRBD1. Germline lookup yields CDR1 KGHDR and CDR2 SFDVKD. V was clipped by 6 bases and J by 4 bases; unmatched bases: 6. This CDR3 comprises 14 residues. The DNA for the CDR3 is TGTGCCACCAGTTCGGCAGGGGGCGGAGAGACCCAGTACTTC. Protein sequence: CATSSAGGGETQYF.

This clonotype has a count of ten or more. This chain's CDR3 is CASSFRENTEAFF. The CDR3 bases are TGTGCCAGCAGTTTTAGGGAGAACACTGAAGCTTTCTTT. The chain uses TRBV27 and TRBJ1-1; D ambiguous. Deletions cut 3 bases from V and 1 base from J, with 6 bases between. This CDR3 spans 13 amino acids. Germline CDR1 reads MNHEY; CDR2 reads SMNVEV (reference sequence).

This chain joins TRBV3-1 and TRBJ2-4; 8 bases are a match to TRBD1. The germline V gene has CDR1 LGHDT and CDR2 YNNKEL (reference sequence). V trimming: 1 base; J trimming: 4 bases; junction bases outside the gene matches: 6. CDR3 length: 16 amino acids. The CDR3 protein is CASSQGTGMAKNIQYF. The CDR3 DNA follows: TGTGCCAGCAGCCAAGGGACAGGGATGGCAAAAAACATTCAGTACTTC.

Only a few counts were recorded for this clonotype. A read error may account for a junction end that differs from germline. V and J are TRBV20-1 and TRBJ1-2; D possibly corresponds to TRBD1 (5 bases). The CDR3 contains 12 residues. In germline, CDR1 is DFQATT, CDR2 SNEGSKA (reference sequence). As DNA, the CDR3 is TGCAGTGCTAGAGATGAGAGGGGTGGCTGCACCTTC. It specifies CSARDERGGCTF.

The V gene is TRBV20-1, the J gene TRBJ1-2, with D possibly matching TRBD1 (6 bases). CDR1 is DFQATT, CDR2 SNEGSKA, per germline (reference sequence). This CDR3 comprises 15 residues. The V and J ends lost 5 bases and 4 bases respectively, with 20 bases between them. CDR3 in amino acids: CSASRRTGLAYGYTF. Written as DNA, the CDR3 is TGCAGTGCTTCCCGGAGAACAGGGTTGGCCTATGGCTACACCTTC.

Many counts were recorded for this clonotype. The CDR3 nucleotides are TGTGCCAGCAGCTTAGCGGGGCCATTCACAGATACGCAGTATTTT. This gives the protein CASSLAGPFTDTQYF. The chain recombines TRBV7-2 with TRBJ2-3, with D perhaps TRBD1 (5 bases). The germline V gene encodes CDR1 SGHTA and CDR2 FQGNSA. Trimming took 0 bases from V and 2 from J, leaving 9 bases between them. This CDR3 is 15 amino acids long.

The chain recombines TRBV7-9 with TRBJ2-1, with D possibly TRBD1 on 6 matching bases. V lost 1 base, J lost 0 bases, and 16 bases lay in between. Per the germline V gene, CDR1 is SEHNR and CDR2 is FQNEAQ (reference sequence). The CDR3 contains 18 residues. DNA for the CDR3: TGTGCCAGCAGCTTAGGATTGGGGGCCGTCCCCTCCTACAATGAGCAGTTCTTC. It is translated as CASSLGLGAVPSYNEQFF. Filled out from reference TRBV7-9 and TRBJ2-1, the complete variable domain reads DTGVSQNPRHKITKRGQNVTFRCDPISEHNRLYWYRQTLGQGPEFLTYFQNEAQLEKSRLLSDRFSAERPKGSFSTLEIQRTEQGDSAMYLCASSLGLGAVPSYNEQFFGPGTRLTVL.

As regards this clonotype: The junction does not match germline at one end; this may be a read error. CDR3 sequence reads: CVSSPIVSGREGYTF. Here the CDR3 DNA reads TGCGTCAGCAGTCCGATCGTATCAGGGCGTGAGGGCTACACCTTC. V and J are TRBV4-1 and TRBJ1-2; TRBD1 might be the D (5 bases). The germline V gene encodes CDR1 MGHRA and CDR2 YSYEKL. The CDR3 sequence is 15 residues long.

The chain links TRBV7-2 to TRBJ2-7; D remains ambiguous. Germline CDR1 is SGHTA and CDR2 is FQGNSA. This CDR3 contains 14 residues. Trimming pared 3 bases from V and 5 bases from J, leaving 14 bases between. CDR3 protein: CASSFQRGVDEQYF. The CDR3 bases are TGTGCCAGCAGCTTTCAACGCGGAGTGGACGAGCAGTACTTC. Together with reference TRBV7-2 and TRBJ2-7, the CDR3 gives the full variable domain: GAGVSQSPSNKVTEKGKDVELRCDPISGHTALYWYRQSLGQGLEFLIYFQGNSAPDKSGLPSDRFSAERTGGSVSTLTIQRTQQEDSAVYLCASSFQRGVDEQYFGPGTRLTVT.